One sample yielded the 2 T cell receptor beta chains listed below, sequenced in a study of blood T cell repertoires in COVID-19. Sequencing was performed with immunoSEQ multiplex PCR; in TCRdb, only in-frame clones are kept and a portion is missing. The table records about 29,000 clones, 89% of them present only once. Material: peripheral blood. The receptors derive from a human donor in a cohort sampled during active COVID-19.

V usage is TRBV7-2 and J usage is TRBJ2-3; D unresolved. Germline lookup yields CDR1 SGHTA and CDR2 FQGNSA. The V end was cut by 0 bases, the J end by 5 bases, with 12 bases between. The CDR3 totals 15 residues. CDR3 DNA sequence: TGTGCCAGCAGCTTAGCGCCGGTGGGCCAAGATACGCAGTATTTT. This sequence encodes CASSLAPVGQDTQYF.

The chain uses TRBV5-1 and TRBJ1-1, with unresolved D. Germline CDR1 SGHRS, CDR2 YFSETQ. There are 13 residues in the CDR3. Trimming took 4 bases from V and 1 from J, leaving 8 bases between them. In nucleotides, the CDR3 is TGCGCCAGCAGCGTGACACGGAACACTGAAGCTTTCTTT. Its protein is CASSVTRNTEAFF.